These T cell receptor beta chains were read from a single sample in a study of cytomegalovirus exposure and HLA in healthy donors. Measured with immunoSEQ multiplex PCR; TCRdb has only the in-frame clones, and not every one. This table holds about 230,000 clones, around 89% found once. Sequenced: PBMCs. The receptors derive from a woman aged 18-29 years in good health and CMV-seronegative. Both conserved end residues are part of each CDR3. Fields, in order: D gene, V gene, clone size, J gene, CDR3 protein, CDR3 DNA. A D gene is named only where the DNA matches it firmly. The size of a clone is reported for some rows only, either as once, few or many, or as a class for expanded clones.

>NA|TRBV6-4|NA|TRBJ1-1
CASSDPPAIQVNTEAFF
TGTGCCAGCAGTGACCCCCCGGCGATACAGGTTAACACTGAAGCTTTCTTT
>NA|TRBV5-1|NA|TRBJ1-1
CASSLEGREFTEAFF
TGCGCCAGCAGCTTGGAGGGCAGGGAATTCACTGAAGCTTTCTTT
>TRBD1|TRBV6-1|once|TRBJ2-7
CASSVDRDLYEQYF
TGTGCCAGCAGTGTGGACAGGGACTTATACGAGCAGTACTTC
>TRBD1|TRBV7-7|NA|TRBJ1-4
CASSLGQGQKLFF
TGTGCCAGCAGCCTGGGACAGGGGCAAAAACTGTTTTTT
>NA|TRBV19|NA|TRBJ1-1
CASSMPTGMNTEAFF
TGTGCCAGTAGTATGCCAACAGGTATGAACACTGAAGCTTTCTTT
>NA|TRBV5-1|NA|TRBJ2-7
CASSPWDSPYEQYF
TGCGCCAGCAGCCCATGGGACTCCCCCTACGAGCAGTACTTC
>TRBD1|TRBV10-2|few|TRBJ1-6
CASGQGGSPLHF
TGCGCCAGCGGGCAGGGGGGCTCACCCCTCCACTTT
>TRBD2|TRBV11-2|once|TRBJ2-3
CASSRNPWEGQKADTQYF
TGTGCCAGCAGCAGAAATCCGTGGGAGGGCCAGAAAGCAGATACGCAGTATTTT
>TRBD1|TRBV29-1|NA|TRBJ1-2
CSVDVGGMNYGYTF
TGCAGCGTGGACGTAGGGGGCATGAACTATGGCTACACCTTC
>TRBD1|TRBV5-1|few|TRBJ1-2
CASSWTHLRGNGYTF
TGCGCCAGCAGCTGGACACACCTCAGGGGGAATGGCTACACCTTC
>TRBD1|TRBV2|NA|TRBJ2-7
CASRTGVGEQYF
TGTGCCAGCAGGACAGGGGTGGGGGAGCAGTACTTC
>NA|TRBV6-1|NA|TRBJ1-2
CASSEEPANYGYTF
TGTGCCAGCAGTGAAGAACCAGCGAACTATGGCTACACCTTC
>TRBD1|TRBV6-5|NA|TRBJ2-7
CASGPQGARYEQYF
TGTGCCAGCGGACCACAGGGGGCGAGATACGAGCAGTACTTC
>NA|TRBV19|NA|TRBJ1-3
CASSIDRTSGNTIYF
TGTGCCAGTAGTATAGACAGGACATCTGGAAACACCATATATTTT
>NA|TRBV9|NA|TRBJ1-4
CASSETAHANEKLFF
TGTGCCAGCAGCGAAACAGCTCACGCCAATGAAAAACTGTTTTTT
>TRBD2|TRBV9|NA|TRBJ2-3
CASSVRLAVGTDTQYF
TGTGCCAGCAGCGTTCGACTAGCGGTGGGCACAGATACGCAGTATTTT
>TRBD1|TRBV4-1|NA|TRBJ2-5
CASSTDREETQYF
TGCGCCAGCAGCACAGACAGGGAAGAGACCCAGTACTTC
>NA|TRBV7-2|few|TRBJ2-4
CASSQANIQYF
TGTGCCAGCAGTCAGGCAAACATTCAGTACTTC
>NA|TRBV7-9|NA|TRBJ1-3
CSSSLGVFREAGNTIYF
TGTTCCAGCAGCCTCGGTGTGTTCAGGGAGGCCGGAAACACCATATATTTT
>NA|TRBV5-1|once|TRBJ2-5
CASSYGLGETQYF
TGCGCCAGCAGCTACGGACTGGGAGAGACCCAGTACTTC
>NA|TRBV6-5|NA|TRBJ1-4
CASSFTAREKLFF
TGTGCCAGCAGTTTCACCGCCCGGGAAAAACTGTTTTTT
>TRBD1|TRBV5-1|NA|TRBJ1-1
CASSHGLTGLNTEAFF
TGCGCCAGCAGCCATGGACTGACAGGGTTAAACACTGAAGCTTTCTTT
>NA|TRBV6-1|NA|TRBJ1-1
CASSRPLTAEAFF
TGTGCCAGCAGTCGTCCCCTGACAGCTGAAGCTTTCTTT
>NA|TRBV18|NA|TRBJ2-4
CASSPGHIQYF
TGTGCCAGCTCACCGGGCCACATTCAGTACTTC
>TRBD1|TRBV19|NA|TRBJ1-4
CASRDRVGEKLFF
TGTGCCAGCCGCGACAGGGTAGGCGAAAAACTGTTTTTT
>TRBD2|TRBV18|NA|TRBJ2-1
CASSPRRLREGGGEQFF
TGTGCCAGCTCACCACGAAGGTTGCGGGAGGGCGGGGGTGAGCAGTTCTTC